This T cell receptor (beta chain) was identified during a study of long-term antiretroviral therapy in people with HIV (dated by TCRdb to between 2021 and 2024). Regarding the complete study: Collection of the earliest samples took place about a decade ahead of the 2015 WHO recommendation for immediate ART, at a time when ART was typically delayed until CD4 counts fell. From some 28 adults with confirmed HIV infection, the cohort provided approximately 190 cryopreserved PBMC samples, gathered serially across a mean of about six years (range 1-12). Of the roughly 30 participants with HIV, some 12 were female. No cross-contamination during QIAcube processing was seen in test extractions of a monoclonal T-cell line run alongside 25 to 35 polyclonal samples. This retrospective serial study examined whether starting ART and sustained HIV suppression were associated with changes in the composition and diversity of the TRB repertoire in peripheral blood. Study-wide conclusions, independent of this receptor: Unsorted PBMC were profiled instead of sorted CD4+ and CD8+ T cells because pre-ART samples had limited cell numbers. No data were available on ART adherence, viral resistance or therapy changes, limiting inferences about post-ART repertoire changes. The repertoire was dominated across all time points by expanded TRB clones identified before ART initiation, although this dominance was seen to fluctuate and to decrease in many PLHIV after ART. Because PBMC availability was limited, only the TCR beta chain was sequenced, with no alpha chain pairing. Starting ART was linked to a significant rise in TRB diversity, yet even with long-term ART the diversity remained significantly lower than in transplant donor controls. Narrower CDR3 length ranges were observed in HIV repertoires than in controls, and an antigen-experienced repertoire with only a slight naive shift after ART was suggested by the network structure. Samples dated from the mid-2000s to the late 2010s, and the ART regimens used may be less effective than current ones.

Sequencing of the TRB variable region was done with the immunoSEQ hsTCRB v3.0 assay at survey level resolution. A depth of roughly 35,000-55,000 T-cell genomes per sample was targeted for TRB sequencing. TRB libraries were pooled and sequenced on an Illumina MiSeq using a v3 150-cycle kit. The paper's processing steps were these. Repertoire analysis was performed in R inside a reproducible Nextflow workflow that covered QC, data transformation and analysis. LymphoSeq2, an R package for exploring AIRR-Seq data, was used to implement the custom analyses. After excluding several samples that yielded fewer than 5000 total TRB sequences, 188 HIV repertoires remained for analysis. Of the roughly 180 retained HIV repertoires, almost 60 were collected before and approximately 130 after ART initiation. Repertoires were downsampled to 5000 TRB nucleotide sequences, with summary statistics averaged over 100 downsampling iterations. Only TRB sequences with CDR3 regions of at least seven amino acids were retained for analysis. Diversity was assessed using a clonality score derived from Shannon entropy and using the Gini coefficient. Repertoire networks linked the top 5000 CDR3 amino acid sequences whenever two sequences differed by an edit distance of one. GLIPH2 predicted antigen specificity groups and MHC restriction for TRB CDR3 amino acid sequences. CDR3 amino acid sequences were matched against VDJdb and McPAS-TCR to flag known CMV, EBV, HIV or tissue antigen associations. Pre-ART, post-ART and control groups were compared with Wilcoxon signed-rank tests and Holm-Bonferroni correction. Not all clones reach the TCRdb copy of this immuneACCESS table, which keeps in-frame sequences only. Checked studies attribute under half of the gap to unresolved V genes and leave the rest unexplained. D and trimming come from the DNA, and the V and J calls and clone size come from that table. The sample table records over 5,500 clones; 80% to 90% of these occur just once. The leading ten clones occupy about 3% of the sample.

Measured from the cysteine to the phenylalanine, the CDR3 is 12 residues long. Only the CDR3 DNA is retained, 36 bases long and in frame from the first base. V is reduced by 2 bases and J by 4 bases, leaving a spacing of 5 bases between them. CDR1 and CDR2 (MDHEN, SYDVKM) derive from the germline V gene. As to this clone: Its antigen is not yet known. No base quality values were provided; no much bigger clone lies one nucleotide off.

Participants were included only if at least one PBMC sample before ART initiation and at least two post-ART samples were available. All participants with HIV were treated in the United States of America. Before DNA extraction, cryopreserved samples of roughly 0.9-11 million PBMC were thawed and then washed. At the time of the earliest PBMC sample for each participant with HIV, ages ranged from roughly 20 to 60 years. PBMC samples were contributed by each participant from 1-4 timepoints before ART initiation and 2-8 timepoints after ART initiation, with a median of 7 samples. For every participant, serial HIV viral load, CD4+ T-cell count, ART history and demographic data were obtained. A Qiagen kit on a QIAcube was used to extract genomic DNA from unsorted PBMC, with samples processed in batches of 12.

Recombination joined TRBV28 with TRBJ1-2, with TRBD1 tentatively as D gene (5 bases match). The receptor comes from a woman in her fifties or sixties with HIV. The input for sequencing was unsorted PBMCs, taken 3.7 years after starting antiretroviral therapy. The nucleotide sequence reads TGTGCCAGCAGTTTAGGGGGCTATGGCTACACCTTC. Protein translation: CASSLGGYGYTF.